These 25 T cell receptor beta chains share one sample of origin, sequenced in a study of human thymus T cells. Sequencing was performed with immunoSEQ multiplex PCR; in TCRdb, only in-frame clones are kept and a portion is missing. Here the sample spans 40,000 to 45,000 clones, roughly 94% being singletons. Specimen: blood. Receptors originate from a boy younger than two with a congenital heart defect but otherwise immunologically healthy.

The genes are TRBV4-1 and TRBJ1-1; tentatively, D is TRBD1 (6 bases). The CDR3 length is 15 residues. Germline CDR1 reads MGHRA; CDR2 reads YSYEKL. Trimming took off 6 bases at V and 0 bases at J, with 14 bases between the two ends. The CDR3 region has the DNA TGCGCCAGCAGTAATTCGGGACATATGAACACTGAAGCTTTCTTT. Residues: CASSNSGHMNTEAFF.

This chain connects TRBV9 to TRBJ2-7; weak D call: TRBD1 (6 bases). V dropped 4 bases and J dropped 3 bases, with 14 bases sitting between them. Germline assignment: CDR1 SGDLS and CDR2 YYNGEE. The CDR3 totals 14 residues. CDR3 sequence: CASSLRQVGYEQYF. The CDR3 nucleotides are TGTGCCAGCAGCCTAAGACAGGTTGGCTACGAGCAGTACTTC.

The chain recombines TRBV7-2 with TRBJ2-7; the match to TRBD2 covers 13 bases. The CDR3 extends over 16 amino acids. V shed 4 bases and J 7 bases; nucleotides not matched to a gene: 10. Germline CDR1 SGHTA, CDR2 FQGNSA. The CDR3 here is CASSSKGLAGAGEQYF. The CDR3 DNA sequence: TGTGCCAGCAGCTCAAAAGGACTAGCGGGGGCAGGTGAGCAGTACTTC.

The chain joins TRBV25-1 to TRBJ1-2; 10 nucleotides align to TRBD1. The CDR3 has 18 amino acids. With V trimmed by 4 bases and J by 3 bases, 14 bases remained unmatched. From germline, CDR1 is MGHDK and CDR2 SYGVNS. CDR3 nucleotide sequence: TGTGCCAGCAGTGTAGAAAGAGTAGACAGGGGGCGCGACTATGGCTACACCTTC. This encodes CASSVERVDRGRDYGYTF.

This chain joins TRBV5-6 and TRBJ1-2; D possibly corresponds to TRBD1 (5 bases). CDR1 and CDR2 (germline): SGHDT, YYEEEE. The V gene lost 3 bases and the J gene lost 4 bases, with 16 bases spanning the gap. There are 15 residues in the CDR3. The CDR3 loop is CASSSRGGSGYGYTF. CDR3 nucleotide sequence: TGTGCCAGCAGCTCAAGGGGTGGCTCGGGCTATGGCTACACCTTC.

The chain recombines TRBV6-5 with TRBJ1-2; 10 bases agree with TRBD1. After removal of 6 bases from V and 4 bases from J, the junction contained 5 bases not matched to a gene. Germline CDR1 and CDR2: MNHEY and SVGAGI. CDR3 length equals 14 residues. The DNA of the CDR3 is TGTGCCAGCAGGGGGACAGGGGCTGGCTATGGCTACACCTTC. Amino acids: CASRGTGAGYGYTF.

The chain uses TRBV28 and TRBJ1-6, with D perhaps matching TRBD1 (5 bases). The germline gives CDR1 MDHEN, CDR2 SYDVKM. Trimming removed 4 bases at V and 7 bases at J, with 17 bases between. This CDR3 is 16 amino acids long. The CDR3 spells CASSSPIRQFNSPLHF. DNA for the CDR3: TGTGCCAGCAGTTCCCCTATTAGACAGTTCAATTCACCCCTCCACTTT.

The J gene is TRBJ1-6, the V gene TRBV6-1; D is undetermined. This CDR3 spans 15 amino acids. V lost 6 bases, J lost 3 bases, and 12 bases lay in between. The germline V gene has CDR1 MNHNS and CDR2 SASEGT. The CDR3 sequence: CASRDFSFYNSPLHF. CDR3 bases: TGTGCCAGCAGGGACTTTAGTTTCTATAATTCACCCCTCCACTTT.

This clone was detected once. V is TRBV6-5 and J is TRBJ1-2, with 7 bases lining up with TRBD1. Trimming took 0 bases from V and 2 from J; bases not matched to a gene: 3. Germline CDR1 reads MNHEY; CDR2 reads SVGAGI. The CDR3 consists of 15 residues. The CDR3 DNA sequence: TGTGCCAGCAGTTACTCCCTGACAGGGAACTATGGCTACACCTTC. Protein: CASSYSLTGNYGYTF.

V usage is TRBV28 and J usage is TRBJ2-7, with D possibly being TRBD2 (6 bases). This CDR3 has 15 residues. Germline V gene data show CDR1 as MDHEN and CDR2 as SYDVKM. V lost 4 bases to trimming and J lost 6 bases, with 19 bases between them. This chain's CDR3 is CASSSLASEFGEQYF. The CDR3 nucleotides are TGTGCCAGCAGTTCTCTGGCTAGCGAATTCGGCGAGCAGTACTTC.

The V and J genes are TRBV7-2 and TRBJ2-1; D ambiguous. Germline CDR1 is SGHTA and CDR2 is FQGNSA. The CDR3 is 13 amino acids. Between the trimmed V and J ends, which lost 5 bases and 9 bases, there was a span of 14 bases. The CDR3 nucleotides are TGTGCCAGCAGCCCGATAGTCGGCGGTGAGCAGTTCTTC. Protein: CASSPIVGGEQFF.

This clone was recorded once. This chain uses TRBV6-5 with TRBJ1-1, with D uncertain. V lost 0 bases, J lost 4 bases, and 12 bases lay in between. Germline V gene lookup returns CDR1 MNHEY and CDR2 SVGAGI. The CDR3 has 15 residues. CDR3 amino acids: CASSYSSPASTEAFF. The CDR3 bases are TGTGCCAGCAGTTACTCGAGTCCAGCTAGCACTGAAGCTTTCTTT.

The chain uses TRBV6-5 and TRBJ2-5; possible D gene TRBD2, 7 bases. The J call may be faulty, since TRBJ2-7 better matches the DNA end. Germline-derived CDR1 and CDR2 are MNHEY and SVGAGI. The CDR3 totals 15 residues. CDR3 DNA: TGTGCCAGCAGTTACTCAGGGGGGGGGCCCTACGAGCAGTACTTC. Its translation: CASSYSGGGPYEQYF.

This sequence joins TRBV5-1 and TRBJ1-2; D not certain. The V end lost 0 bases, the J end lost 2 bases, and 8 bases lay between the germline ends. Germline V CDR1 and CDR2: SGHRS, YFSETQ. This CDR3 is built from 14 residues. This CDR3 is CASSLGGGNYGYTF. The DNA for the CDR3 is TGCGCCAGCAGCTTGGGTGGCGGAAACTATGGCTACACCTTC.

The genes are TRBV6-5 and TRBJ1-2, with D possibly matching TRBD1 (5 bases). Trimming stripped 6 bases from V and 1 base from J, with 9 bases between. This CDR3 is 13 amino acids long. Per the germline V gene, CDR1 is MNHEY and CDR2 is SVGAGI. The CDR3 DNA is TGTGCCAGCAGGGTCGACAGTAACTATGGCTACACCTTC. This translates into CASRVDSNYGYTF.

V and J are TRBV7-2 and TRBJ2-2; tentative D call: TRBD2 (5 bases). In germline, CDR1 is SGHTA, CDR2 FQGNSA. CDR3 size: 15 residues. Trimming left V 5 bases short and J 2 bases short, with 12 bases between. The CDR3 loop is CASSIPSTNTGELFF. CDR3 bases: TGTGCCAGCAGCATCCCTAGCACCAACACCGGGGAGCTGTTTTTT.

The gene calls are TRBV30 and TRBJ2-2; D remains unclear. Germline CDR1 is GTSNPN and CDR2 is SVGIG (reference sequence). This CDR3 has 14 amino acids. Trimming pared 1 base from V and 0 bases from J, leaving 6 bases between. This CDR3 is CAWSGLSNTGELFF. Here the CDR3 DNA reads TGTGCCTGGAGTGGACTCTCGAACACCGGGGAGCTGTTTTTT.

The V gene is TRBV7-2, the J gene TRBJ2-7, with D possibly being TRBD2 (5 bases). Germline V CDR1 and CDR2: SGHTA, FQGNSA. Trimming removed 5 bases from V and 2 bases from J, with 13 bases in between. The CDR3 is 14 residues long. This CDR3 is CASSVTSPPYEQYF. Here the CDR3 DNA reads TGTGCCAGCAGCGTAACTAGTCCCCCCTACGAGCAGTACTTC.

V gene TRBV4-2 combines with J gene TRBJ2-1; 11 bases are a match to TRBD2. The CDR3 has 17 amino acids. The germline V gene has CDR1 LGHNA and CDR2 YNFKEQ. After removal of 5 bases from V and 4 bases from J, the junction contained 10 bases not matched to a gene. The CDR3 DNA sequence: TGTGCCAGCAGCAAGACCTCCGGGACTAGCGGATACAATGAGCAGTTCTTC. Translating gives CASSKTSGTSGYNEQFF.

In nucleotides, the CDR3 is TGTGCCAGCAGTTTCGGGAACACTGAAGCTTTCTTT. This encodes CASSFGNTEAFF. V and J are TRBV27 and TRBJ1-1; D call uncertain. V lost 3 bases to trimming and J lost 1 base, with 3 bases between them. From germline, CDR1 is MNHEY and CDR2 SMNVEV (reference sequence). The CDR3 consists of 12 residues.

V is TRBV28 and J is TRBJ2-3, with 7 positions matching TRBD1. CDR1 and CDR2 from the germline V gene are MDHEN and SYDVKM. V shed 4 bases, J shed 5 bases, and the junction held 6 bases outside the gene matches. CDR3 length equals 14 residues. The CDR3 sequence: CASSSTGAGDTQYF. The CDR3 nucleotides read TGTGCCAGCAGTTCTACAGGGGCGGGAGATACGCAGTATTTT.

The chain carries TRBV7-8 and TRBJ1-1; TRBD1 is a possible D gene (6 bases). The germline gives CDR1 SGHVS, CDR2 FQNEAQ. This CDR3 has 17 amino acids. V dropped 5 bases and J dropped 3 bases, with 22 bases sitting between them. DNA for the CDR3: TGTGCCAGCAGCCTTCGGGGGGGCCGTAAGGTATACACTGAAGCTTTCTTT. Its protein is CASSLRGGRKVYTEAFF.

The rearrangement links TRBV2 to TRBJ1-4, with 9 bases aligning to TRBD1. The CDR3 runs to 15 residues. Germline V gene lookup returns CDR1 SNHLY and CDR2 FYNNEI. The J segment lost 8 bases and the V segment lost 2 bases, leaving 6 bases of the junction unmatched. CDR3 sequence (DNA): TGTGCCAGCAGTGAATTGACAGGGGGTTCCGAAAAACTGTTTTTT. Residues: CASSELTGGSEKLFF.

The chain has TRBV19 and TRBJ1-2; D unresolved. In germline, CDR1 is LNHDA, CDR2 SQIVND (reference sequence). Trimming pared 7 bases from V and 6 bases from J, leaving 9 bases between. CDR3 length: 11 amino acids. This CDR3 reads CASIAGNGYTF. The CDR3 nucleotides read TGTGCCAGTATAGCAGGAAATGGCTACACCTTC. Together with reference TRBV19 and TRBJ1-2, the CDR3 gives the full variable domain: DGGITQSPKYLFRKEGQNVTLSCEQNLNHDAMYWYRQDPGQGLRLIYYSQIVNDFQKGDIAEGYSVSREKKESFPLTVTSAQKNPTAFYLCASIAGNGYTFGSGTRLTVV.

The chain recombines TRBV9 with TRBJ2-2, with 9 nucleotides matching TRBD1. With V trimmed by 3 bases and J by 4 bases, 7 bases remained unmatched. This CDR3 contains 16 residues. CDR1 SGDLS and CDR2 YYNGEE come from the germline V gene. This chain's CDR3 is CASSAPGTGITGELFF. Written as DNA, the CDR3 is TGTGCCAGCAGCGCTCCCGGGACAGGGATCACCGGGGAGCTGTTTTTT.